The present T cell receptor beta chain was sequenced within a study of CD8 T cells in ankylosing spondylitis. Via MiXCR, TCRdb re-called the 5' RACE reads, giving one row per CDR3 protein. The sample yields approximately 540,000 distinct CDR3 sequences, about 13% seen once. Broader study findings: Disease-linked clones proved CD8+ and comparatively uncommon in peripheral blood. Disease-linked clones were reportedly significantly enriched in matched ankylosing spondylitis synovial fluid. A TCR beta motif of fewer than ten highly homologous variants seemed to mark ankylosing spondylitis blood.

As for this clonotype: Its cognate antigen is unknown.

With 4 bases clipped from V and 5 bases from J, the junction kept 12 bases outside the gene matches. Germline-derived CDR1 and CDR2 are MNHEY and SVGEGT. CDR3 length: 16 amino acids. The V and J genes are TRBV6-2 or TRBV6-3 and TRBJ2-5; 8 nucleotides agree with TRBD1. This receptor was obtained from a male donor with ankylosing spondylitis. The source material was blood, either unsorted or a sorted T cell fraction (not recorded which). CDR3 DNA sequence: TGTGCCAGCAGTTCCACGCGACAGGGGATGGGGGAGACCCAGTACTTC. This sequence encodes CASSSTRQGMGETQYF.